Reported below is one T cell receptor (beta chain). Its target is unknown. The sample originates from a study of graft-versus-host responses after intestinal transplantation. For the study at large: Recipients were given multivisceral, liver-intestinal, or isolated intestinal transplants. Recipients were all induced with anti-thymocyte globulin, then given tacrolimus and steroids for roughly three years.

Germline V CDR1 and CDR2: MGHDK, SYGVNS. CDR3 size: 14 residues. The ends were cut back, 2 bases at V and 7 bases at J, with 15 bases in the middle. Sequencing used immunoSEQ multiplex PCR; TCRdb keeps in-frame clones, though not all of them. The sample consists of more than 95,000 clones, approximately 84% of them appearing once. General observations from the study: Individuals who had graft-donor T cell macrochimerism had allografts that showed high graft-versus-host to host-versus-graft clonal ratios. Early declines in HvG clones that occurred post-transplant were associated with peak circulating GvH clone levels.

The rearrangement uses TRBV25-1 and TRBJ2-7; D may correspond to TRBD1 or TRBD2 (5 bases each). This TCR derives from a human donor who received an intestinal transplant. Specimen: unstimulated CD4+ T cells sorted from spleen or lymph node cells, collected before intestinal transplant. CDR3 in DNA: TGTGCCAGCAGTGAAGCCGGGACCAACCTGGAGCAGTACTTC. Protein sequence: CASSEAGTNLEQYF.